One sample yielded the 25 T cell receptor beta chains listed below, sequenced in a study of cytomegalovirus exposure and HLA in healthy donors. Use of 60 Vbeta and 13 Jbeta primers characterized the PCR. Profiled with immunoSEQ multiplex PCR; TCRdb holds only in-frame clones, not every one. The data show about 140,000 clones, approximately 80% seen once. The sequenced sample was PBMCs. These receptors came from a man younger than 45 in good health and CMV-seronegative.

V and J are TRBV6-6 and TRBJ2-7; TRBD2 matches 12 bases. Trimming cost V 5 bases and J 7 bases; bases outside gene matches: 9. CDR3 length: 15 amino acids. CDR1 is MNHNY, CDR2 SVGAGI, per germline (reference sequence). CDR3 DNA sequence: TGTGCCAGCAGTCCAAGACTAGCGGGAGATGTGGAGCAGTACTTC. Its protein is CASSPRLAGDVEQYF.

The chain carries TRBV2 and TRBJ2-5, with 7 bases identical to TRBD1. Germline CDR1 SNHLY, CDR2 FYNNEI. V lost 10 bases to trimming and J lost 4 bases; unmatched junction nucleotides: 3. The CDR3 extends over 11 amino acids. The CDR3 loop is CANAGGETQYF. The DNA of the CDR3 is TGTGCCAACGCAGGGGGAGAGACCCAGTACTTC.

The chain couples TRBV6-1 to TRBJ2-5; the D gene is possibly TRBD1 (5 bases). Germline CDR1 and CDR2: MNHNS and SASEGT. With 6 bases removed from V and 7 bases from J, the gap between germline ends came to 18 bases. The CDR3 contains 14 residues. The CDR3 reads CASSDTGPGGTQYF. The CDR3 DNA is TGTGCCAGCAGCGATACAGGTCCCGGCGGGACCCAGTACTTC.

V and J are TRBV18 and TRBJ2-4, with a possible D match to TRBD2 (6 bases). The CDR3 has 17 residues. CDR1 is KGHSH, CDR2 LQKENI, per germline. The V end lost 0 bases, the J end lost 8 bases, and 20 bases lay between the germline ends. The CDR3 DNA sequence: TGTGCCAGCTCACCACCGCCGGGAGCCCCTGAAAAACACATTCAGTACTTC. This gives the protein CASSPPPGAPEKHIQYF.

This chain connects TRBV18 to TRBJ1-1, with TRBD1 identical over 7 bases. This CDR3 contains 15 residues. V lost 2 bases to trimming and J lost 3 bases; unmatched junction nucleotides: 6. Germline V lookup: CDR1 KGHSH, CDR2 LQKENI. In DNA form, the CDR3 reads TGTGCCAGCTCACCATACAGGGGTGGGGACACTGAAGCTTTCTTT. Translation: CASSPYRGGDTEAFF.

The chain combines TRBV5-4 with TRBJ2-1, with D tentatively TRBD2 (5 bases). Germline loops: CDR1 SGHNT, CDR2 YYREEE (reference sequence). V was trimmed by 0 bases and J by 0 bases, leaving 10 bases between them. This CDR3 is 16 amino acids long. CDR3 coding DNA: TGTGCCAGCAGCTTGGTCGGAGGCGTCTCCTACAATGAGCAGTTCTTC. Translation gives CASSLVGGVSYNEQFF.

The rearrangement joins TRBV20-1 to TRBJ1-1; no clear D. Germline V lookup: CDR1 DFQATT, CDR2 SNEGSKA (reference sequence). CDR3 length equals 9 residues. The CDR3 here is CTHDTEAFF. The CDR3 nucleotides are TGCACCCATGACACTGAAGCTTTCTTT.

The rearrangement uses TRBV19 and TRBJ1-5; 7 nucleotides agree with TRBD1. Trimming removed 5 bases from V and 3 bases from J; junction bases left unmatched: 4. This CDR3 contains 14 residues. Germline-derived CDR1 and CDR2 are LNHDA and SQIVND (reference sequence). CDR3 amino acids: CASSSGQNNQPQHF. CDR3 DNA: TGTGCCAGTAGTTCGGGACAGAACAATCAGCCCCAGCATTTT. The variable domain in full, completed from reference TRBV19 and TRBJ1-5, reads DGGITQSPKYLFRKEGQNVTLSCEQNLNHDAMYWYRQDPGQGLRLIYYSQIVNDFQKGDIAEGYSVSREKKESFPLTVTSAQKNPTAFYLCASSSGQNNQPQHFGDGTRLSIL.

This clone was detected only a few times. The chain links TRBV19 to TRBJ2-7; 12 nucleotides line up with TRBD2. The CDR3 length is 14 residues. V shed 4 bases and J 6 bases; nucleotides not matched to a gene: 4. CDR1 and CDR2 (germline): LNHDA, SQIVND (reference sequence). The DNA of the CDR3 is TGTGCCAGTAGTAAAAGACTAGCGGGAGCCGAGCAGTACTTC. Residues: CASSKRLAGAEQYF. Variable domain in full (rest from reference TRBV19 and TRBJ2-7): DGGITQSPKYLFRKEGQNVTLSCEQNLNHDAMYWYRQDPGQGLRLIYYSQIVNDFQKGDIAEGYSVSREKKESFPLTVTSAQKNPTAFYLCASSKRLAGAEQYFGPGTRLTVT.

The chain employs TRBV30 and TRBJ1-1, with TRBD1 identical over 7 bases. With 2 bases clipped from V and 5 bases from J, the junction kept 11 bases outside the gene matches. Germline assignment: CDR1 GTSNPN and CDR2 SVGIG (reference sequence). The CDR3 runs 15 residues. The CDR3 DNA sequence: TGTGCCTGGAGTACCCCCGGGACAGTGGGGACTGAAGCTTTCTTT. It is translated as CAWSTPGTVGTEAFF.

J is TRBJ1-1 and V is TRBV19; TRBD1 matches at 8 bases. Germline V gene data show CDR1 as LNHDA and CDR2 as SQIVND (reference sequence). This CDR3 comprises 15 residues. V was clipped by 5 bases and J by 5 bases; unmatched bases: 10. The DNA of the CDR3 is TGTGCCAGTAGTCCAGAACAGGGGGGTGTTACTGAAGCTTTCTTT. This translates into CASSPEQGGVTEAFF.

The J gene is TRBJ1-4, the V gene TRBV2, with D unresolved. The CDR3 covers 15 residues. V shed 2 bases and J shed 0 bases, with 7 bases lying between them. Germline-derived CDR1 and CDR2 are SNHLY and FYNNEI. DNA for the CDR3: TGTGCCAGCAGTGAATTCACATCAACTAATGAAAAACTGTTTTTT. Translation gives CASSEFTSTNEKLFF. The full variable domain, rest sourced from reference TRBV2 and TRBJ1-4, is EPEVTQTPSHQVTQMGQEVILRCVPISNHLYFYWYRQILGQKVEFLVSFYNNEISEKSEIFDDQFSVERPDGSNFTLKIRSTKLEDSAMYFCASSEFTSTNEKLFFGSGTQLSVL.

This chain uses TRBV5-1 with TRBJ1-1; a possible D gene is TRBD1 (5 bases). V dropped 2 bases and J dropped 0 bases, with 14 bases sitting between them. There are 16 residues in the CDR3. CDR1 and CDR2 (germline): SGHRS, YFSETQ. Written as DNA, the CDR3 is TGCGCCAGCAGCTTCGGGACTGAAAGATTGAACACTGAAGCTTTCTTT. It yields the protein CASSFGTERLNTEAFF.

The chain couples TRBV19 to TRBJ2-2, with D maybe TRBD1 (5 bases). The CDR3 runs 15 residues. Between the trimmed V and J ends, which lost 8 bases and 6 bases, there was a span of 19 bases. Germline V gives CDR1 LNHDA, CDR2 SQIVND (reference sequence). CDR3 residues: CASGKGYSWSGELFF. The CDR3 DNA reads as TGTGCCAGTGGGAAGGGGTACAGTTGGTCCGGGGAGCTGTTTTTT.

This clone was recorded a few times. The J gene is TRBJ2-7, the V gene TRBV21-1; the table names TRBD2, a call not compared with the DNA. TRBV21-1 is assigned pseudogene status. The length of the CDR3 is 17 residues. The CDR3 nucleotides are TGTGCCAGCAGCCCTCGATGGGGAGGGCAATATCTCTACGAGCAGTACTTC. Translation: CASSPRWGGQYLYEQYF.

V and J are TRBV7-9 and TRBJ2-7, with TRBD1 as a possible D gene (5 bases). Germline loops: CDR1 SEHNR, CDR2 FQNEAQ (reference sequence). Trimming removed 3 bases from V and 3 bases from J, with 18 bases in between. This CDR3 has 16 amino acids. The DNA for the CDR3 is TGTGCCAGCAGCTTCGGGTCGGCCAGGGATGTCTACGAGCAGTACTTC. It yields the protein CASSFGSARDVYEQYF.

This chain uses TRBV5-1 with TRBJ2-5; possibly TRBD1 for D (6 bases). V lost 1 base and J 5 bases, leaving 18 bases between the germline ends. This CDR3 region has 16 residues. CDR1 SGHRS and CDR2 YFSETQ come from the germline V gene. CDR3 protein: CASSLQGLPEAETQYF. Here the CDR3 DNA reads TGCGCCAGCAGCTTGCAGGGGTTGCCGGAGGCGGAGACCCAGTACTTC.

J is TRBJ2-1 and V is TRBV4-2, with 16 bases aligning to TRBD2. Germline V gene sequence: CDR1 LGHNA, CDR2 YNFKEQ. The ends lost 5 bases at V and 7 bases at J; junction bases unmatched: 14. The CDR3 is 19 residues long. CDR3 sequence reads: CASSSRQAGLAGGRNEQFF. As DNA, the CDR3 is TGTGCCAGCAGCTCACGACAGGCGGGACTAGCGGGAGGGCGGAATGAGCAGTTCTTC.

This rearrangement joins TRBV13 to TRBJ2-7; 10 bases are shared with TRBD2. This CDR3 comprises 15 residues. From germline, CDR1 is PRHDT and CDR2 FYEKMQ (reference sequence). V was clipped by 2 bases and J by 6 bases; unmatched bases: 7. CDR3 sequence reads: CASSLTGLAATEQYF. The CDR3 DNA sequence: TGTGCCAGCAGCTTAACTGGACTAGCGGCAACCGAGCAGTACTTC.

This clone was detected a few times. This chain joins TRBV13 and TRBJ2-3; TRBD2 matches 9 bases. Germline CDR1 PRHDT, CDR2 FYEKMQ (reference sequence). V dropped 7 bases and J dropped 5; count of bases not matched to a gene: 16. The CDR3 contains 17 residues. This CDR3 is CASTPSGGRSQLDTQYF. CDR3 DNA sequence: TGTGCCAGCACCCCCAGCGGGGGGCGCAGTCAACTAGATACGCAGTATTTT.

The DNA for the CDR3 is TGTGCCTGGAACCCCGGTCCAAGAGACTCCTACTTC. Translation gives CAWNPGPRDSYF. V is TRBV30 and J is TRBJ2-5, with D unclear. V lost 4 bases to trimming and J lost 14 bases, with 20 bases between them. The CDR3 has 12 amino acids. Germline V gene lookup returns CDR1 GTSNPN and CDR2 SVGIG (reference sequence).

V and J are TRBV19 and TRBJ2-1, with a tentative D call TRBD1 (5 bases). The CDR3 runs 17 residues. Germline values: CDR1 LNHDA, CDR2 SQIVND (reference sequence). V was shortened by 4 bases and J by 0 bases, with 16 bases between the two germline ends. As DNA, the CDR3 is TGTGCCAGTAGTAGGAGCCCGGACATCAACTCCTACAATGAGCAGTTCTTC. Amino acid sequence: CASSRSPDINSYNEQFF.

CDR3 DNA sequence: TGTGCCAGCAGTTTAGGGCAGGGCCACGAGCAGTACTTC. Protein product: CASSLGQGHEQYF. V and J are TRBV28 and TRBJ2-7; TRBD1 is a possible D gene (5 bases). Germline V lookup: CDR1 MDHEN, CDR2 SYDVKM. V was shortened by 2 bases and J by 5 bases, with 10 bases between the two germline ends. The CDR3 extends over 13 amino acids. The full variable domain, its missing parts supplied by reference TRBV28 and TRBJ2-7, is DVKVTQSSRYLVKRTGEKVFLECVQDMDHENMFWYRQDPGLGLRLIYFSYDVKMKEKGDIPEGYSVSREKKERFSLILESASTNQTSMYLCASSLGQGHEQYFGPGTRLTVT.

As to this clone: A junction boundary mismatches the germline segment, possibly from a read error. The chain links TRBV7-8 to TRBJ2-1; 11 bases align to TRBD2. Germline values: CDR1 SGHVS, CDR2 FQNEAQ. CDR3 length equals 14 residues. The CDR3 loop reads CASSSRTSGPPRLF. The CDR3 DNA is TGTGCCAGCAGCTCCCGGACTAGCGGGCCCCCGAGGCTCTTC.

This clone was counted once. As DNA, the CDR3 is TGTGCCATCAGTAAGGACATTAACTACGAGCAGTACTTC. It is translated as CAISKDINYEQYF. This sequence joins TRBV10-3 and TRBJ2-7; possibly TRBD1 for D (5 bases). CDR1 is ENHRY, CDR2 SYGVKD, per germline. The V end was cut by 5 bases, the J end by 3 bases, with 11 bases between. The CDR3 is 13 residues long.